This T cell receptor (beta chain) originates from a study of identical twins. Overall study findings and caveats: Out-of-frame alpha sequences that twins shared showed excess low generation probability.

This clonotype was detected many times. The target antigen is unknown. The germline CDR1 and CDR2 sequences are LGHDT and YNNKEL (reference sequence). This CDR3 is built from 13 residues. The ends were cut back, 2 bases at V and 7 bases at J, with 11 bases in the middle. Healthy Caucasians, and only they, were the donors. A universal primer site arose from template switching, and cDNA bore unique molecular identifiers. MiXCR, run by TCRdb on the 5' RACE reads, gives a single entry per CDR3 protein. The table records 500,000 or so distinct CDR3 sequences, 13% to 15% of them present only once. In addition, the sample was reused for a study of yellow fever vaccine responses in identical twins.

The specimen was CD4+ T cells sorted from blood. The receptor was isolated from a woman in her late teens or twenties in good health. The chain couples TRBV3-1 to TRBJ1-2, with D uncertain. CDR3 coding DNA: TGTGCCAGCAGCCAAACAACGGAGACTGGCTACACCTTC. Its translation is CASSQTTETGYTF.